The clone carrying this T cell receptor (beta chain) was found once. Some clones are missing from TCRdb's copy, which holds only in-frame ones; the method was immunoSEQ multiplex PCR. The sample holds about 89,000 clones, approximately 94% seen once. The CDR3 has 15 residues. V lost 5 bases to trimming and J lost 0 bases; unmatched junction nucleotides: 4. Per germline, CDR1 SGHTA and CDR2 FQGTGA. The source of the sample is a study of T cell changes during pregnancy in multiple sclerosis. The specimen comprised peripheral blood, sampled in the third trimester of pregnancy. The clonotype originates from a female donor with multiple sclerosis, enrolled in a pregnancy study. The rearrangement uses TRBV7-3 and TRBJ2-1; 7 nucleotides line up with TRBD2. For the CDR3, the DNA is TGTGCCAGCAGCCAAGGACTAGTCTCCTACAATGAGCAGTTCTTC. As protein: CASSQGLVSYNEQFF.